This is a list of T cell receptor beta chains from one sample in a study of cytomegalovirus exposure and HLA in healthy donors. Some clones are missing from TCRdb's copy, which holds only in-frame ones; the method was immunoSEQ multiplex PCR. Seen here are about 140,000 clones, over 75% observed once, and the top ten hold under 5.5%. The source material was PBMCs. All receptors come from a man under 40 in good health. The CDR3 runs from the conserved cysteine through the conserved F or W. Each record gives: clone size, J gene, D gene, V gene, CDR3 DNA, CDR3 protein. A D gene is named only where the DNA matches it firmly. Clone sizes are given selectively: once, few, many, or a class where the clone is expanded.

clone size: -
J gene: TRBJ1-2
D gene: TRBD1
V gene: TRBV27
CDR3 DNA: TGTGCCAGCAGCCGAAGCGGGGACAGGGGCGGCTACACCTTC
CDR3 protein: CASSRSGDRGGYTF

clone size: once
J gene: TRBJ2-4
D gene: -
V gene: TRBV6-1
CDR3 DNA: TGTGCCACCCATACCGGACTCCCCAGCATCGGAATTCAGTACTTC
CDR3 protein: CATHTGLPSIGIQYF

clone size: few
J gene: TRBJ2-1
D gene: -
V gene: TRBV21-1
CDR3 DNA: TGTGCCAGCAGCAAAGAGATCCGGGACAGGGTACTAAATGAGCAGTTCTTC
CDR3 protein: CASSKEIRDRVLNEQFF

clone size: -
J gene: TRBJ2-7
D gene: TRBD1
V gene: TRBV18
CDR3 DNA: TGTGCCAGCTCACTAAGGACAGGGGACGAGCAGTACTTC
CDR3 protein: CASSLRTGDEQYF

clone size: few
J gene: TRBJ1-1
D gene: TRBD1
V gene: TRBV28
CDR3 DNA: TGTGCCAGCAGTGCCGGGACAGTCACTGAAGCTTTCTTT
CDR3 protein: CASSAGTVTEAFF

clone size: -
J gene: TRBJ2-3
D gene: TRBD2
V gene: TRBV9
CDR3 DNA: TGTGCCAGCAGCGTAGTGGGAGCGGGAGGGCCAGATACGCAGTATTTT
CDR3 protein: CASSVVGAGGPDTQYF

clone size: -
J gene: TRBJ1-6
D gene: -
V gene: TRBV27
CDR3 DNA: TGTGCCAGCAGTAGGGGTTCCTATAATTCACCCCTCCACTTT
CDR3 protein: CASSRGSYNSPLHF

clone size: -
J gene: TRBJ1-2
D gene: TRBD1
V gene: TRBV6-5
CDR3 DNA: TGTGCCAGCAGTTACCAACCGTCAGGGGGAGGCTACACCTTC
CDR3 protein: CASSYQPSGGGYTF

clone size: -
J gene: TRBJ2-7
D gene: -
V gene: TRBV10-1
CDR3 DNA: TGCGCCAGCAGATTACTCGGGTCATCCTACGAGCAGTACTTC
CDR3 protein: CASRLLGSSYEQYF

clone size: few
J gene: TRBJ1-5
D gene: -
V gene: TRBV6-5
CDR3 DNA: TGTGCCAGCAGTGGGGACACCTATCAGCCCCAGCATTTT
CDR3 protein: CASSGDTYQPQHF

clone size: -
J gene: TRBJ2-3
D gene: -
V gene: TRBV25-1
CDR3 DNA: TGTGCCAGCAGTGCCCGGGAGAGCACAGATACGCAGTATTTT
CDR3 protein: CASSARESTDTQYF

clone size: -
J gene: TRBJ1-2
D gene: -
V gene: TRBV27
CDR3 DNA: TGTGCCAGCAGTTTAAAGGCGGACTATGGCTACACCTTC
CDR3 protein: CASSLKADYGYTF

clone size: -
J gene: TRBJ1-4
D gene: TRBD1
V gene: TRBV4-1
CDR3 DNA: TGCGCCAGCAGCCCGCCCATACACCGGGACAGGGATAATGAAAAACTGTTTTTT
CDR3 protein: CASSPPIHRDRDNEKLFF

clone size: -
J gene: TRBJ2-3
D gene: TRBD2
V gene: TRBV10-3
CDR3 DNA: TGTGCCATCCAAGGCGGGAGGACAGATACGCAGTATTTT
CDR3 protein: CAIQGGRTDTQYF

clone size: -
J gene: TRBJ2-3
D gene: TRBD2
V gene: TRBV29-1
CDR3 DNA: TGCAGCGTTGTAGGGACTAGCGGGAGGGCCGGGGATACGCAGTATTTT
CDR3 protein: CSVVGTSGRAGDTQYF

clone size: -
J gene: TRBJ2-2
D gene: -
V gene: TRBV6-5
CDR3 DNA: TGTGCCAGCAGTATCCGGGGGACCGGGGAGCTGTTTTTT
CDR3 protein: CASSIRGTGELFF

clone size: -
J gene: TRBJ2-4
D gene: TRBD1
V gene: TRBV10-3
CDR3 DNA: TGTGCCATCAGTGAGTCGGGAGTTGGACAGGGGAACCACATTCAGTACTTC
CDR3 protein: CAISESGVGQGNHIQYF

clone size: once
J gene: TRBJ1-1
D gene: -
V gene: TRBV27
CDR3 DNA: TGTGCCAGCAGTGAGACAGGAACCACTGAAGCTTTCTTT
CDR3 protein: CASSETGTTEAFF

clone size: -
J gene: TRBJ2-5
D gene: TRBD2
V gene: TRBV5-6
CDR3 DNA: TGTGCCAGCAGCTCTCGGGAGGGCCTGGGGGAGACCCAGTACTTC
CDR3 protein: CASSSREGLGETQYF

clone size: -
J gene: TRBJ2-3
D gene: -
V gene: TRBV21-1
CDR3 DNA: TGTGCCAGCAGCAACTTAGGGGGAAATACGCAGTATTTT
CDR3 protein: CASSNLGGNTQYF

clone size: once
J gene: TRBJ2-1
D gene: -
V gene: TRBV7-9
CDR3 DNA: TGTGCCAGCAGCTTAGGAAGACTAGGCGTCGATGAGCAGTTCTTC
CDR3 protein: CASSLGRLGVDEQFF

clone size: few
J gene: TRBJ2-1
D gene: TRBD2
V gene: TRBV28
CDR3 DNA: TGTGCCAGCAGTTTAAGGAGGGCGGGAGTTTACAATGAGCAGTTCTTC
CDR3 protein: CASSLRRAGVYNEQFF

clone size: -
J gene: TRBJ2-1
D gene: -
V gene: TRBV6-5
CDR3 DNA: TGTGCCAGCAGGGCCAGGGACTCCTACAATGAGCAGTTCTTC
CDR3 protein: CASRARDSYNEQFF

clone size: -
J gene: TRBJ2-7
D gene: TRBD2
V gene: TRBV9
CDR3 DNA: TGTGCCAGCAGCACCCGGGACTACCCATACGAGCAGTACTTC
CDR3 protein: CASSTRDYPYEQYF

clone size: -
J gene: TRBJ2-1
D gene: TRBD2
V gene: TRBV4-1
CDR3 DNA: TGCGCCAGCAGCCAAACTAGCGGGAGGGTTGAGCAGTTCTTC
CDR3 protein: CASSQTSGRVEQFF

clone size: -
J gene: TRBJ2-3
D gene: TRBD2
V gene: TRBV6-5
CDR3 DNA: TGTGCCAGCGGACTAGCGGTTAGCACAGATACGCAGTATTTT
CDR3 protein: CASGLAVSTDTQYF

clone size: once
J gene: TRBJ2-5
D gene: TRBD1
V gene: TRBV7-9
CDR3 DNA: TGTGCCAGCAGCTTATTTGGCAGGGGGCAAGAGACCCAGTACTTC
CDR3 protein: CASSLFGRGQETQYF

clone size: -
J gene: TRBJ1-2
D gene: -
V gene: TRBV25-1
CDR3 DNA: TGTGCCAGCAGCTCAGGGAAAGGCGGCTACACCTTC
CDR3 protein: CASSSGKGGYTF

clone size: -
J gene: TRBJ1-5
D gene: TRBD1
V gene: TRBV7-2
CDR3 DNA: TGTGCCAGCAGCTCGCGGACAGGGCGGAATCAGCCCCAGCATTTT
CDR3 protein: CASSSRTGRNQPQHF

clone size: -
J gene: TRBJ2-7
D gene: TRBD1
V gene: TRBV7-2
CDR3 DNA: TGTGCCAGCAGCCCTAGACAGGGGAGGACCGAGCAGTACTTC
CDR3 protein: CASSPRQGRTEQYF

clone size: -
J gene: TRBJ2-1
D gene: -
V gene: TRBV19
CDR3 DNA: TGTGCCAGTAGTATAGGTTCCCGGGAGTGGGATGAGCAGTTCTTC
CDR3 protein: CASSIGSREWDEQFF

clone size: -
J gene: TRBJ2-7
D gene: TRBD1
V gene: TRBV7-6
CDR3 DNA: TGTGCCAGCAGCCTTCAGGGGGCAGGGGCCTACGAGCAGTACTTC
CDR3 protein: CASSLQGAGAYEQYF

clone size: -
J gene: TRBJ1-1
D gene: -
V gene: TRBV7-9
CDR3 DNA: TGTGCCAGCAGCCCCCGAGGGGGTGGGTGGGCTTTCTTT
CDR3 protein: CASSPRGGGWAFF

clone size: -
J gene: TRBJ2-7
D gene: TRBD2
V gene: TRBV7-8
CDR3 DNA: TGTGCCAGCAGCTCTCCTACTAGCGGGAAGGACGCCTACGAGCAGTGCTTC
CDR3 protein: CASSSPTSGKDAYEQCF

clone size: -
J gene: TRBJ2-2
D gene: -
V gene: TRBV5-5
CDR3 DNA: TGTGCCAGCAGCTTGGTCAGGGGTACGAACACCGGGGAGCTGTTTTTT
CDR3 protein: CASSLVRGTNTGELFF

clone size: -
J gene: TRBJ2-7
D gene: TRBD2
V gene: TRBV6-5
CDR3 DNA: TGTGCCAGCAGACGGTCTAGCGGCTTTTACGAGCAGTACTTC
CDR3 protein: CASRRSSGFYEQYF

clone size: -
J gene: TRBJ1-2
D gene: -
V gene: TRBV4-1
CDR3 DNA: TGCGCCAGCAGCCAAGATCGTGGCAGGGGCAACTATGGCTACACCTTC
CDR3 protein: CASSQDRGRGNYGYTF

clone size: -
J gene: TRBJ1-2
D gene: TRBD1
V gene: TRBV11-3
CDR3 DNA: TGTGCCAGCAGCCGACAGGGCTCGGGGAGTACCTTC
CDR3 protein: CASSRQGSGSTF

clone size: -
J gene: TRBJ1-2
D gene: -
V gene: TRBV15
CDR3 DNA: TGTGCCACCAGCAGAGGAGGGGGAACAGGACATGGCTACACCTTC
CDR3 protein: CATSRGGGTGHGYTF

clone size: -
J gene: TRBJ2-5
D gene: -
V gene: TRBV28
CDR3 DNA: TGTGCCAGCAGTTCCCTAAGAGAGACCCAGTACTTC
CDR3 protein: CASSSLRETQYF

clone size: once
J gene: TRBJ2-7
D gene: TRBD1
V gene: TRBV7-9
CDR3 DNA: TGTGCCAGCAGCCATCCGGGACAGCGAGCCTACGAGCAGTACTTC
CDR3 protein: CASSHPGQRAYEQYF

clone size: few
J gene: TRBJ2-1
D gene: TRBD1
V gene: TRBV9
CDR3 DNA: TGTGCCAGCAGCGTAACACGGGACAGTTACTACAATGAGCAGTTCTTC
CDR3 protein: CASSVTRDSYYNEQFF

clone size: -
J gene: TRBJ2-5
D gene: TRBD2
V gene: TRBV7-7
CDR3 DNA: TGTGCCAGCAGCTTAAAAAGCGGGACGCTCGAGACCCAGTACTTC
CDR3 protein: CASSLKSGTLETQYF

clone size: -
J gene: TRBJ1-2
D gene: -
V gene: TRBV4-1
CDR3 DNA: TGCGCCAGCAGCCAAGTATTGGCGCGAGGACAGAACTATGGCTACACCTTC
CDR3 protein: CASSQVLARGQNYGYTF

clone size: -
J gene: TRBJ1-2
D gene: TRBD1
V gene: TRBV28
CDR3 DNA: TGTGCCACCCAGACAGGGGGAATCTATGGCTACACCTTC
CDR3 protein: CATQTGGIYGYTF

clone size: few
J gene: TRBJ2-1
D gene: TRBD2
V gene: TRBV6-1
CDR3 DNA: TGTGCCAGCAGTGAACTAGCGGGAGGCAATGAGCAGTTCTTC
CDR3 protein: CASSELAGGNEQFF

clone size: -
J gene: TRBJ2-7
D gene: -
V gene: TRBV19
CDR3 DNA: TGTGCCAGTAGTTACCAGGGCGCCTACGAGCAGTACTTC
CDR3 protein: CASSYQGAYEQYF

clone size: -
J gene: TRBJ1-1
D gene: -
V gene: TRBV7-9
CDR3 DNA: TGTGCCAGCACCACCGGGAACACTGAAGCTTTCTTT
CDR3 protein: CASTTGNTEAFF

clone size: few
J gene: TRBJ2-1
D gene: -
V gene: TRBV11-2
CDR3 DNA: TGTGCCAGCAGCCCCGGACAGGAGCAGTTCTTC
CDR3 protein: CASSPGQEQFF